This TCR beta chain was profiled in a study of siplizumab effects on memory and regulatory T cells. In germline, CDR1 is LNHDA, CDR2 SQIVND (reference sequence). V lost 3 bases and J 1 base, leaving 9 bases between the germline ends. The CDR3 extends over 14 amino acids. Sequencing used immunoSEQ multiplex PCR; TCRdb keeps in-frame clones, though not all of them. The sample records about 69,000 clones, over 70% being singletons. The chain is built from TRBV19 and TRBJ1-1, with D tentatively TRBD1 (6 bases). Sequencing used Tregs sorted from blood. The source of this sequence is a human donor in good health. The CDR3, as DNA: TGTGCCAGTAGTATGGTGGACAGGAACACTGAAGCTTTCTTT. It translates to CASSMVDRNTEAFF.